Here is one T cell receptor beta chain with its context. Its antigen is currently unknown. The data were obtained in a study of T cell responses to AZD1222 COVID-19 vaccine. The study's findings and limits: The CD4 TCRs associated with vaccination extended across spike and predominated at 160-218 and 743-854. The reported proportion of spike-specific TCRs targeting unmutated variant regions was nearly half.

Assay used: immunoSEQ multiplex PCR; TCRdb lists only in-frame clones, some missing. The sample yields some 120,000 clones, roughly 87% seen once. Germline loops: CDR1 LGHNA, CDR2 YNFKEQ. The CDR3 loop spans 21 amino acids. V was cut by 0 bases and J by 0 bases, with 25 bases left in between. The chain employs TRBV4-2 and TRBJ2-3; possible D gene TRBD2, 6 bases. Specimen: peripheral blood, collected on day 0 of AZD1222 vaccination. This clonotype was obtained from an adult in good health. The CDR3 DNA sequence: TGTGCCAGCAGCCAAGAAGGGCGGGGAAGCTCATTAATCCCTAGCACAGATACGCAGTATTTT. Protein: CASSQEGRGSSLIPSTDTQYF.